This T cell receptor (beta chain) was obtained from a study of blood T cell repertoires in COVID-19. Individuals aged roughly 18 to 95 years were recruited from about two dozen US areas. Which cohort a participant joined came from the clinical history participants gave. Authors' processing steps: Nucleated cell counts were estimated from reference gene primer amplification. Sequenced by immunoSEQ multiplex PCR; TCRdb stores in-frame clones only, minus some. Clonal size and the V and J genes are those of that table, whereas D and trimming came from the DNA. The table lists over 200,000 clones, 80% to 90% of them singletons. The CDR3 totals 13 residues. Germline V CDR1 and CDR2: LNHDA, SQIVND (reference sequence). Deletions cut 7 bases from V and 9 bases from J, with 13 bases between.

The receptor's source is a woman in her twenties or thirties who had been exposed to COVID-19. The chain combines TRBV19 with TRBJ1-6; D uncertain. Sequenced: PBMCs or T cells enriched from blood (not recorded which). CDR3 amino acids: CASTRTAGSPLHF. In DNA, the CDR3 is TGTGCCAGTACCAGGACGGCGGGTTCACCCCTCCACTTT.